This T cell receptor (beta chain) originates from a study of T cell repertoires in cytomegalovirus infection. One entry per CDR3 protein results from TCRdb running MiXCR on the reads. The sample holds about 180,000 distinct CDR3 sequences, over 13% seen once. Germline V gene lookup returns CDR1 DFQATT and CDR2 SNEGSKA (reference sequence). The CDR3 contains 16 residues. V shed 0 bases and J 4 bases; nucleotides not matched to a gene: 8. In its sample, this clonotype was seen a few times. The rearrangement uses TRBV20-1 and TRBJ2-1; 8 bases map to TRBD1. This clonotype was sampled from a human donor in good health (CMV status not recorded). Some clones in this sample may be carry-over from other donors' samples. Material: PBMCs. The CDR3 spells CSARDQGGQAYNEQFF. The DNA of the CDR3 is TGCAGTGCTAGAGATCAGGGGGGACAGGCTTACAATGAGCAGTTCTTC.